This T cell receptor beta chain was found in a study of Ad26.COV2.S vaccination and SARS-CoV-2 variants. The method was immunoSEQ multiplex PCR; TCRdb's version includes in-frame clones alone and lacks a portion of them. This sample has about 480,000 clones, with roughly 89% found just once. Treatment specified: roughly 19 received Ad26.COV2.S at low or high dose, single or two shots; 5 received placebo; per-sample allocation not given. Sample collection was performed on day 63 after the first vaccine or placebo injection. This CDR3 region has 15 residues. Germline lookup yields CDR1 SGDLS and CDR2 YYNGEE. Losses at the gene ends were 0 bases for V and 7 bases for J; bases not matched to a gene: 4.

The clonotype originates from a person between 18 and 65 years old who received the Ad26.COV2.S COVID-19 vaccine or a placebo. The source was peripheral blood, collected in a trial of Ad26.COV2.S vaccine versus placebo. This chain connects TRBV9 to TRBJ2-2, with 9 positions matching TRBD2. The CDR3 spells CASSVGISGGGELFF. DNA for the CDR3: TGTGCCAGCAGCGTAGGGATTAGCGGGGGCGGGGAGCTGTTTTTT.